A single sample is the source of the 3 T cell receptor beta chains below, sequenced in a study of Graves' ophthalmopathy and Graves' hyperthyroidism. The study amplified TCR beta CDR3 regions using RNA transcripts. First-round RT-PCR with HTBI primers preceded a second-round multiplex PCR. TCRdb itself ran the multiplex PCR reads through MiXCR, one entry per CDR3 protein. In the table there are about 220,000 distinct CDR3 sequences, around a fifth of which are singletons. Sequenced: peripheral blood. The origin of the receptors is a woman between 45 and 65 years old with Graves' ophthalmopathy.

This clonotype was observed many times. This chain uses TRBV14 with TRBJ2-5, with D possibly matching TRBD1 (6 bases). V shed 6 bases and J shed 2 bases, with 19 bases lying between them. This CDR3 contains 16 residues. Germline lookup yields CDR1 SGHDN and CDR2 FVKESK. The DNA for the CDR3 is TGTGCCAGCAGGCAATCCGCAGGGGCTGGGCAAGAGACCCAGTACTTC. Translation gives CASRQSAGAGQETQYF.

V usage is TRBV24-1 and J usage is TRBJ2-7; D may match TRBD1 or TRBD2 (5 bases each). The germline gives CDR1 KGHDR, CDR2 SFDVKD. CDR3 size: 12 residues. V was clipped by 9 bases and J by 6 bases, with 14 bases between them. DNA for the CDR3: TGTGCCACCTCACTCGACGGGGCCGAGCAGTACTTC. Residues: CATSLDGAEQYF.

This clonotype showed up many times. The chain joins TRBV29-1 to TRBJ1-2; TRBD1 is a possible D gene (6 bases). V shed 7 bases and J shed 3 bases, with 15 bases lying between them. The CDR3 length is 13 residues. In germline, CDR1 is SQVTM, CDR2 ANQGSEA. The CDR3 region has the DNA TGCAGCGCCGAGGACTACAGGGACTATGGCTACACCTTC. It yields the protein CSAEDYRDYGYTF.